This TCR beta chain comes out of a study of Graves' ophthalmopathy and Graves' hyperthyroidism. The wider study: At initial diagnosis, peripheral blood was obtained, and this preceded any treatment.

Germline CDR1 SQVTM, CDR2 ANQGSEA. Trimming pared 2 bases from V and 3 bases from J, leaving 5 bases between. The CDR3 is made up of 11 amino acids. The authors amplified TCR beta CDR3 regions from RNA transcripts. RT-PCR with HTBI primers came first, then second-round multiplex PCR. TCRdb itself ran the multiplex PCR reads through MiXCR, one entry per CDR3 protein. The sample comprises roughly 500,000 distinct CDR3 sequences, 13% to 15% of which are singletons, and over 8% rests with the top ten. Lactation, pregnancy, uncontrolled infections and other autoimmune diseases were all grounds for excluding patients.

Specimen: blood. The sequence came from a woman between 25 and 40 years old with Graves' ophthalmopathy. This rearrangement joins TRBV29-1 to TRBJ2-7, with D uncertain. The CDR3 coding sequence is TGCAGCGTTGAATCAGACTACGAGCAGTACTTC. Protein product: CSVESDYEQYF.